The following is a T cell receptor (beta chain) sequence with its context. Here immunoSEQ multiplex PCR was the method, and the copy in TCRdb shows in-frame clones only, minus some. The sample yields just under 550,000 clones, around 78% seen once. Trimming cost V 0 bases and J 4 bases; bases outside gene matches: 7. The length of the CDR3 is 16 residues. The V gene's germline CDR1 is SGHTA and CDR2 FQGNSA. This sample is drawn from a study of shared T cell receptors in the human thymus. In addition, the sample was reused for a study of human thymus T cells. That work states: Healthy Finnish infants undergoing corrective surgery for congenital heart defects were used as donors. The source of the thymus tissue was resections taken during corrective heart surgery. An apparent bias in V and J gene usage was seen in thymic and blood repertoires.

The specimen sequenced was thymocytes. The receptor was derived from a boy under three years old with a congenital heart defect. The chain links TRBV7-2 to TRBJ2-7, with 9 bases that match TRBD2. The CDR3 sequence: CASSLASLAGPYEQYF. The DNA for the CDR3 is TGTGCCAGCAGCTTAGCATCCCTAGCGGGGCCGTACGAGCAGTACTTC. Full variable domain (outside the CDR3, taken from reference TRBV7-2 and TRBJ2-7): GAGVSQSPSNKVTEKGKDVELRCDPISGHTALYWYRQSLGQGLEFLIYFQGNSAPDKSGLPSDRFSAERTGGSVSTLTIQRTQQEDSAVYLCASSLASLAGPYEQYFGPGTRLTVT.